This record concerns one T cell receptor beta chain sequence. V lost 0 bases, J lost 4 bases, and 15 bases lay in between. The germline CDR1 and CDR2 sequences are SQVTM and ANQGSEA. The CDR3 length is 15 residues. The data were taken from a study of control samples from healthy donors and cancer patients. The repertoire was sequenced with immunoSEQ multiplex PCR; TCRdb's copy has only in-frame clones and lacks some. The sample lists some 110,000 clones; 85% to 95% were seen once. This rearrangement joins TRBV29-1 to TRBJ1-2, with D maybe TRBD1 (5 bases). Sequences were obtained from blood. This TCR came from a man aged 25 to 40 in good health. The CDR3 is CSVEDVGTEPYGYTF. The CDR3 DNA sequence: TGCAGCGTTGAAGATGTCGGGACGGAACCCTATGGCTACACCTTC.